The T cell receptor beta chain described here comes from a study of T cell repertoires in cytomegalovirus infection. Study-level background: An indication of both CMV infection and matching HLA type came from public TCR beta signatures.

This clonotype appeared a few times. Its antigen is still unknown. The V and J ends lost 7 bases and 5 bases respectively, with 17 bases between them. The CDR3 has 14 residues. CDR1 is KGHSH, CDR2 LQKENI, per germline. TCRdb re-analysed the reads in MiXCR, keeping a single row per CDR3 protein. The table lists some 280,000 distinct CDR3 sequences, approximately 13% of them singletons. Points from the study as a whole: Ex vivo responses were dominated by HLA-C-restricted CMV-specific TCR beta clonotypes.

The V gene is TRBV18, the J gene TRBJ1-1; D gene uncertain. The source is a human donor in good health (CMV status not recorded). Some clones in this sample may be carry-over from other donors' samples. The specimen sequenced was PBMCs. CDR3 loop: CASCPVSGRTEAFF. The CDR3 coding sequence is TGTGCCAGCTGCCCGGTTTCCGGGAGGACTGAAGCTTTCTTT.